This T cell receptor (beta chain) derives from a study of cytomegalovirus exposure and HLA in healthy donors. In the study overall: For the approximately 390 genotyped donors, around 76% fell within the Caucasian-associated ancestry cluster.

Study results and caveats: Prediction of most subjects' HLA-A and HLA-B alleles by TCR beta sequences was reportedly accurate. Immune exposure information comprised only CMV serostatus. An analysis done earlier found most TCR beta V segments productive about 90% or about 30% of the time.

The PCR was carried out with 60 Vbeta primers and 13 Jbeta primers. Here immunoSEQ multiplex PCR was the method, and the copy in TCRdb shows in-frame clones only, minus some. The data hold 150,000 to 200,000 clones, with approximately 80% observed a single time. Turning to this clone: What it recognizes is unknown.

The sequencing sample was made of PBMCs. This TCR was sampled from a woman in her 50s in good health and CMV-seronegative.

The CDR3 sequence is CASSLEATGGPYSNQPQHF. CDR3 in DNA: TGTGCCAGCAGCTTAGAAGCAACAGGTGGACCCTATAGCAATCAGCCCCAGCATTTT. The chain carries TRBV7-2 and TRBJ1-5; D perhaps matches TRBD1 (5 bases). This CDR3 spans 19 amino acids. V was clipped by 1 base and J by 0 bases, with 19 bases between them. Looked up from germline, CDR1 is SGHTA and CDR2 is FQGNSA.